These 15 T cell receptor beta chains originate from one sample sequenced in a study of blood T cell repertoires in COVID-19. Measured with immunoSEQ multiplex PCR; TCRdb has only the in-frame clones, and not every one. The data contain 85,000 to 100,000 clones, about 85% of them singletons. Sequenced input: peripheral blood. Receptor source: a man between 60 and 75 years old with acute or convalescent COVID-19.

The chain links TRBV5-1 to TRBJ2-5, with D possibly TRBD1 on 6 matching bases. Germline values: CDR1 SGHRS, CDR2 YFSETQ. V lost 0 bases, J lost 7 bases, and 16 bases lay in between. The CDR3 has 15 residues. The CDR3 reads CASSLALGAEVTQYF. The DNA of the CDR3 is TGCGCCAGCAGCTTGGCCCTGGGGGCAGAGGTGACCCAGTACTTC.

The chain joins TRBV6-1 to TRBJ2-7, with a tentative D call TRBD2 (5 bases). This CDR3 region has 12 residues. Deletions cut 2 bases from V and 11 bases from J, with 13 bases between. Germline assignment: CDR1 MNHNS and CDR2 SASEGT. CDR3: CASSEMSGAEYF. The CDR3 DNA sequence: TGTGCCAGCAGTGAAATGTCTGGAGCGGAGTACTTC.

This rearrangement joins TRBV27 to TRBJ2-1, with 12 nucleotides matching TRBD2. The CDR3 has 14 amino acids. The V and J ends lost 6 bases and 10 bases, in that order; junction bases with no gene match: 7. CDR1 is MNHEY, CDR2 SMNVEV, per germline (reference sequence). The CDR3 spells CASRASGRAWEQFF. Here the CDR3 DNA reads TGTGCCAGCAGGGCTAGCGGGAGGGCTTGGGAGCAGTTCTTC.

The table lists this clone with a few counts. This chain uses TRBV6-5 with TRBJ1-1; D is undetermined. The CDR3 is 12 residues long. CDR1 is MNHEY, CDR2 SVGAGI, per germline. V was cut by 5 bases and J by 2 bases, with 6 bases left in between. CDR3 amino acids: CASSRTNTEAFF. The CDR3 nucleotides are TGTGCCAGCAGTCGAACTAACACTGAAGCTTTCTTT.

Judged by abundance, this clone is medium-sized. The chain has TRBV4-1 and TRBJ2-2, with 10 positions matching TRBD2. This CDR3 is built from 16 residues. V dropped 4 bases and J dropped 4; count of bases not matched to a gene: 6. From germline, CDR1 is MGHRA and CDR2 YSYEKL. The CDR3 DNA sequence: TGCGCCAGCAGCCCGCGGACTAGCGGAATCACCGGGGAGCTGTTTTTT. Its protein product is CASSPRTSGITGELFF.

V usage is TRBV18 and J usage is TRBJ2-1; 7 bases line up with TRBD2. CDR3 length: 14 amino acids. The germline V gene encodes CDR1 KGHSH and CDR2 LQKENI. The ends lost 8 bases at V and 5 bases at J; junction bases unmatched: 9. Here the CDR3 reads CASRGAGEHNEQFF. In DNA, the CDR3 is TGTGCCAGCCGAGGGGCGGGAGAACACAATGAGCAGTTCTTC. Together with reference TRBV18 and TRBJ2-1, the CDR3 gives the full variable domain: NAGVMQNPRHLVRRRGQEARLRCSPMKGHSHVYWYRQLPEEGLKFMVYLQKENIIDESGMPKERFSAEFPKEGPSILRIQQVVRGDSAAYFCASRGAGEHNEQFFGPGTRLTVL.

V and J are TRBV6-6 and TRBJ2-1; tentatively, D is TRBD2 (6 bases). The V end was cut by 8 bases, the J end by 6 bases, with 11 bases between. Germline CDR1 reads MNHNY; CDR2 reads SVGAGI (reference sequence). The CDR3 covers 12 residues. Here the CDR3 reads CASRDGSNEQFF. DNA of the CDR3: TGTGCCAGCCGGGACGGGAGCAATGAGCAGTTCTTC.

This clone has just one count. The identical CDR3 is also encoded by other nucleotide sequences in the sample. The CDR3 DNA reads as TGCGCCAGCAGCCTCGGGACTACCAACACCGGGGAGCTGTTTTTT. Amino acid sequence: CASSLGTTNTGELFF. V and J are TRBV5-1 and TRBJ2-2, with 7 bases identical to TRBD2. Germline CDR1 is SGHRS and CDR2 is YFSETQ. V lost 4 bases to trimming and J lost 2 bases; unmatched junction nucleotides: 5. The length of the CDR3 is 15 residues.

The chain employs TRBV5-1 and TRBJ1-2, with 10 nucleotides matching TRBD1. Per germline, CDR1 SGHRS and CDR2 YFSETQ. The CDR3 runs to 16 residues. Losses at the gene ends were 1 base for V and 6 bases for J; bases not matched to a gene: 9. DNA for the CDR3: TGCGCCAGCAGCTTGAGGAGCGGGACAGGGGTAGATGGCTACACCTTC. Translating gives CASSLRSGTGVDGYTF.

CDR3 nucleotide sequence: TGTGCCTGGAGTGTAGCCAGGGGGCCGGGGGAGACCCAGTACTTC. Its translation: CAWSVARGPGETQYF. The chain combines TRBV30 with TRBJ2-5, with TRBD1 identical over 8 bases. Trimming took 0 bases from V and 5 from J; bases not matched to a gene: 8. CDR3 size: 15 residues. CDR1 is GTSNPN and CDR2 is SVGIG in the germline V gene (reference sequence). The whole variable domain, remainder taken from reference TRBV30 and TRBJ2-5, is SQTIHQWPATLVQPVGSPLSLECTVEGTSNPNLYWYRQAAGRGLQLLFYSVGIGQISSEVPQNLSASRPQDRQFILSSKKLLLSDSGFYLCAWSVARGPGETQYFGPGTRLLVL.

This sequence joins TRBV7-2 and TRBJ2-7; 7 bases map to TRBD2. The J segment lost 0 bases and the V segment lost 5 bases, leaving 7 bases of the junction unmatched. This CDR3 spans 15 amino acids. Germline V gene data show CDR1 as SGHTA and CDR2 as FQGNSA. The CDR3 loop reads CASSKGGGPSYEQYF. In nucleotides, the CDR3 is TGTGCCAGCAGCAAAGGCGGGGGACCCTCCTACGAGCAGTACTTC.

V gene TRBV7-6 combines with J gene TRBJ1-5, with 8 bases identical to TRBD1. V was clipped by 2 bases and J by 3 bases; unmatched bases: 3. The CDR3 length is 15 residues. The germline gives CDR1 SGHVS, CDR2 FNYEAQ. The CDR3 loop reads CASSLSQGANQPQHF. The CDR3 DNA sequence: TGTGCCAGCAGCTTAAGTCAGGGGGCCAATCAGCCCCAGCATTTT.

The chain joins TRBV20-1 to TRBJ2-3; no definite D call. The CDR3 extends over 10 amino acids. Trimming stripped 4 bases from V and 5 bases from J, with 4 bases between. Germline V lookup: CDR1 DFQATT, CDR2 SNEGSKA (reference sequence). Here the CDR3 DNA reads TGCAGTGCTATTAGAGATACGCAGTATTTT. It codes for CSAIRDTQYF.

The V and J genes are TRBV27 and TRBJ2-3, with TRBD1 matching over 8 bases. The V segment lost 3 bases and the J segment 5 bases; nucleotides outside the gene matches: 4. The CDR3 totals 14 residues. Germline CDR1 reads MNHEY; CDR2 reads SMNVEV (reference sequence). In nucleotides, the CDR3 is TGTGCCAGCAGTTTCAGGGGGCGCGTAGATACGCAGTATTTT. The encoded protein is CASSFRGRVDTQYF.

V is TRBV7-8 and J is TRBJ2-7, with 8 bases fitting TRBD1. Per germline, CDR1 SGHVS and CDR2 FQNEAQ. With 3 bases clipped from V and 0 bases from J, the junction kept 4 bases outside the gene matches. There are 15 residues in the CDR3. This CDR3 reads CASSLGQVDSYEQYF. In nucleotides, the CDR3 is TGTGCCAGCAGCTTGGGACAGGTTGACTCCTACGAGCAGTACTTC.